These 4 T cell receptor beta chains originate from one sample sequenced in a study of blood T cell repertoires in COVID-19. Sequencing was performed with immunoSEQ multiplex PCR; in TCRdb, only in-frame clones are kept and a portion is missing. The table includes about 210,000 clones, roughly 89% detected once. Material: peripheral blood. These receptors were collected from a man in his sixties who had recovered from COVID-19.

This chain connects TRBV24-1 to TRBJ1-4; no firm D call. The CDR3 has 12 amino acids. Germline values: CDR1 KGHDR, CDR2 SFDVKD. Trimming removed 2 bases at V and 5 bases at J, with 2 bases between. CDR3 DNA sequence: TGTGCCACCAGTGATTCGAATGAAAAACTGTTTTTT. Encoded protein: CATSDSNEKLFF.

The DNA for the CDR3 is TGCAGTGCTAGTGGGATGGGAGGGGCGGGCCAAGAGACCCAGTACTTC. Protein sequence: CSASGMGGAGQETQYF. This chain uses TRBV20-1 with TRBJ2-5, with TRBD2 identical over 7 bases. This CDR3 has 16 residues. Germline CDR1 reads DFQATT; CDR2 reads SNEGSKA (reference sequence). V gave up 3 bases and J gave up 1 base; unmatched junction bases: 11.

This clone was seen only a few times. The chain has TRBV2 and TRBJ1-5; D gene ambiguous. The CDR3 loop spans 15 amino acids. Per germline, CDR1 SNHLY and CDR2 FYNNEI. V lost 5 bases and J 0 bases, leaving 11 bases between the germline ends. In DNA form, the CDR3 reads TGTGCCAGCAGTATAAACAGTTATAGCAATCAGCCCCAGCATTTT. Amino acid sequence: CASSINSYSNQPQHF.

The chain combines TRBV30 with TRBJ2-1; TRBD2 agrees at 7 bases. The CDR3 totals 15 residues. The ends lost 0 bases at V and 7 bases at J; junction bases unmatched: 9. Germline V gives CDR1 GTSNPN, CDR2 SVGIG (reference sequence). The CDR3 spells CAWSVPGGSGNEQFF. In DNA, the CDR3 is TGTGCCTGGAGTGTACCGGGCGGGAGTGGAAATGAGCAGTTCTTC.